Below are 15 T cell receptor beta chains sequenced from a single sample in a study of T cells after yellow fever vaccination. TCRdb called the 5' RACE reads again in MiXCR, with one record for every CDR3 protein. Of around 340,000 distinct CDR3 sequences in the sample, about an eighth were seen once. Source: CD4+ T cells sorted from PBMCs, taken 15 days after the yellow fever booster vaccination. These TCRs come from a man younger than 35 who received the YFV17D yellow fever vaccine.

The table lists this clonotype with many counts. The J gene is TRBJ2-1, the V gene TRBV4-3, with a tentative D call TRBD1 (6 bases). CDR1 LGHNA and CDR2 YSLEER come from the germline V gene. Trimming took 6 bases from V and 12 from J, leaving 24 bases between them. CDR3 size: 15 residues. CDR3 residues: CASRQQDSSTMRQFF. In nucleotides, the CDR3 is TGCGCCAGCAGACAACAGGACAGTTCTACAATGAGGCAGTTCTTC.

This clonotype was seen many times. CDR3 in DNA: TGTGCCAGCAGCGCGGGGAATTCCTACAATGAGCAGTTCTTC. It specifies CASSAGNSYNEQFF. The chain links TRBV7-9 to TRBJ2-1, with a possible D match to TRBD2 (6 bases). Germline lookup yields CDR1 SEHNR and CDR2 FQNEAQ (reference sequence). This CDR3 region has 14 residues. Between the trimmed V and J ends, which lost 5 bases and 1 base, there was a span of 9 bases. The whole variable domain, remainder taken from reference TRBV7-9 and TRBJ2-1, is DTGVSQNPRHKITKRGQNVTFRCDPISEHNRLYWYRQTLGQGPEFLTYFQNEAQLEKSRLLSDRFSAERPKGSFSTLEIQRTEQGDSAMYLCASSAGNSYNEQFFGPGTRLTVL.

This chain's CDR3 is CASSDGTPRVQYF. CDR3 bases: TGTGCCAGCAGCGACGGGACCCCAAGGGTTCAGTACTTC. The genes are TRBV7-2 and TRBJ2-4; D is possibly TRBD1 or TRBD2 (5 bases each). The V end was cut by 5 bases, the J end by 11 bases, with 16 bases between. CDR3 length equals 13 residues. The germline gives CDR1 SGHTA, CDR2 FQGNSA. The full variable domain, its missing parts supplied by reference TRBV7-2 and TRBJ2-4, is GAGVSQSPSNKVTEKGKDVELRCDPISGHTALYWYRQSLGQGLEFLIYFQGNSAPDKSGLPSDRFSAERTGGSVSTLTIQRTQQEDSAVYLCASSDGTPRVQYFGAGTRLSVL.

This clonotype was counted at least ten times. V and J are TRBV19 and TRBJ2-5, with a possible D match to TRBD1 (6 bases). The CDR3 runs 14 residues. Germline loops: CDR1 LNHDA, CDR2 SQIVND (reference sequence). V shed 6 bases and J shed 1 base, with 12 bases lying between them. The CDR3 here is CASSQGLFQETQYF. The CDR3 DNA follows: TGTGCCAGTAGCCAGGGGCTTTTCCAAGAGACCCAGTACTTC. The entire variable domain, with the rest obtained from reference TRBV19 and TRBJ2-5, is as follows: DGGITQSPKYLFRKEGQNVTLSCEQNLNHDAMYWYRQDPGQGLRLIYYSQIVNDFQKGDIAEGYSVSREKKESFPLTVTSAQKNPTAFYLCASSQGLFQETQYFGPGTRLLVL.

This clonotype has at least ten counts. The V call is TRBV27, the J call TRBJ2-3; D ambiguous. Germline lookup yields CDR1 MNHEY and CDR2 SMNVEV (reference sequence). CDR3 length: 13 residues. Trimming cost V 4 bases and J 4 bases, with 9 bases left between them. The CDR3 DNA is TGTGCCAGCAGTTCCGCCTCGTCAGATACGCAGTATTTT. Its protein product is CASSSASSDTQYF.

The chain is built from TRBV7-3 and TRBJ1-1, with D tentatively TRBD1 (5 bases). Germline CDR1 and CDR2: SGHTA and FQGTGA. V was shortened by 3 bases and J by 10 bases, with 12 bases between the two germline ends. This CDR3 region has 12 residues. This CDR3 reads CASSFAGRAAFF. The DNA of the CDR3 is TGTGCCAGCAGCTTCGCAGGGCGGGCAGCTTTCTTT.

The sample holds many counts of this clonotype. V gene TRBV4-3 combines with J gene TRBJ2-3, with 7 bases identical to TRBD2. This CDR3 has 16 amino acids. V lost 3 bases to trimming and J lost 0 bases; unmatched junction nucleotides: 6. CDR1 is LGHNA, CDR2 YSLEER, per germline. The CDR3 is CASSHGRGVSTDTQYF. The CDR3 DNA follows: TGCGCCAGCAGCCACGGCCGGGGGGTGAGCACAGATACGCAGTATTTT.

In this sample, this clonotype turned up a few times. V and J are TRBV7-2 and TRBJ2-5; TRBD2 agrees at 13 bases. The CDR3 is made up of 16 amino acids. The V gene end was trimmed by 5 bases and the J gene end by 3 bases; junction bases not matched to a gene: 6. CDR1 SGHTA and CDR2 FQGNSA come from the germline V gene. The CDR3 DNA sequence: TGTGCCAGCAGCCTCCAACTAGCGGGGGGGAAAGAGACCCAGTACTTC. Translation gives CASSLQLAGGKETQYF.

This clonotype was observed a handful of times. This chain connects TRBV7-2 to TRBJ2-7, with D perhaps TRBD2 (6 bases). V was pared by 5 bases and J by 4 bases, with 12 bases between. Looked up from germline, CDR1 is SGHTA and CDR2 is FQGNSA. The CDR3 has 13 amino acids. CDR3 nucleotide sequence: TGTGCCAGCAGCCCGCGGGGCGATTACGAGCAGTACTTC. Its translation is CASSPRGDYEQYF.

CDR3 protein: CASSLGTYYEQYV. The CDR3 bases are TGTGCCAGCAGCCTTGGGACATACTACGAGCAGTACGTC. The chain is built from TRBV12-3 or TRBV12-4 and TRBJ2-7, with D maybe TRBD1 (6 bases). CDR3 size: 13 residues. V was pared by 6 bases and J by 3 bases, with 12 bases between.

This clonotype was seen only a few times. The chain uses TRBV5-6 and TRBJ2-5; D unresolved. The germline gives CDR1 SGHDT, CDR2 YYEEEE. The CDR3 extends over 12 amino acids. Trimming took off 5 bases at V and 7 bases at J, with 12 bases between the two ends. Here the CDR3 reads CASRGPDVTQYF. DNA for the CDR3: TGTGCCAGCAGAGGGCCCGACGTGACCCAGTACTTC. The variable domain in full, with the rest retrieved from reference TRBV5-6 and TRBJ2-5, is DAGVTQSPTHLIKTRGQQVTLRCSPKSGHDTVSWYQQALGQGPQFIFQYYEEEERQRGNFPDRFSGHQFPNYSSELNVNALLLGDSALYLCASRGPDVTQYFGPGTRLLVL.

The chain employs TRBV5-4 and TRBJ2-2; 10 bases match TRBD2. The junction had 11 bases not matched to a gene; V was cut back by 10 bases and J by 5 bases. The CDR3 is 15 amino acids. Germline V gives CDR1 SGHNT, CDR2 YYREEE (reference sequence). The CDR3 reads CASERGGLGTGELFF. The DNA of the CDR3 is TGTGCCTCCGAGCGGGGGGGCCTTGGGACCGGGGAGCTGTTTTTT.

This clonotype was seen more than once but under ten times. The germline gene is not matched at one end of the junction; a read error may be the cause. This rearrangement joins TRBV11-2 to TRBJ2-1; TRBD1 matches 9 bases. CDR3 size: 14 residues. Looked up from germline, CDR1 is SGHAT and CDR2 is FQNNGV. The CDR3 nucleotides are TGTGCCAGCAGCTTAACACGTCAATGGGACAGGGTCCACTTC. Residues: CASSLTRQWDRVHF.

The V call is TRBV5-4, the J call TRBJ2-5; D perhaps matches TRBD2 (6 bases). Germline loops: CDR1 SGHNT, CDR2 YYREEE (reference sequence). CDR3 length equals 15 residues. Trimming shortened V by 1 base and J by 5 bases, and 15 bases separated the two germline ends. DNA of the CDR3: TGTGCCAGCAGCTTGTCTGGAGGGCCGGGGGAGACCCAGTACTTC. Translated, it gives CASSLSGGPGETQYF.

The rearrangement links TRBV14 to TRBJ2-1; 7 nucleotides line up with TRBD1. Germline assignment: CDR1 SGHDN and CDR2 FVKESK. V was pared by 4 bases and J by 5 bases, with 5 bases of the junction left unmatched. This CDR3 is 14 amino acids long. The CDR3 here is CASSRHTGDNEQFF. The CDR3 DNA reads TGTGCCAGCAGCCGGCATACAGGGGACAATGAGCAGTTCTTC.